This TCR beta chain was retrieved from a study of CD8+ T cells in alopecia areata. For the study at large: Treated patients were given 5 to 10 mg oral tofacitinib twice daily.

Sequencing used cDNA as its template, made by extracting RNA and reverse transcribing it. Profiled with immunoSEQ multiplex PCR; TCRdb holds only in-frame clones, not every one. The table lists almost 250,000 clones, roughly two thirds of them singletons. Collected material from alopecia areata patients comprised lesional scalp punch biopsies and peripheral blood. Sorting of CD4+ and CD8+ T cells was performed on PBMCs. The sequence came from a human donor with alopecia areata. The sequencing here drew on CD4+ T cells sorted from blood, taken at week 0.

The CDR3 reads CASSLGGNSGYTF. CDR3 sequence (DNA): TGTGCCAGCAGCTTGGGAGGGAATAGCGGCTACACCTTC. The chain links TRBV5-6 to TRBJ1-2; D gene ambiguous. The germline V gene encodes CDR1 SGHDT and CDR2 YYEEEE. Trimming took 0 bases from V and 8 from J, leaving 11 bases between them. The CDR3 runs 13 residues. The full variable domain, in which reference TRBV5-6 and TRBJ1-2 provide the parts outside the CDR3, is DAGVTQSPTHLIKTRGQQVTLRCSPKSGHDTVSWYQQALGQGPQFIFQYYEEEERQRGNFPDRFSGHQFPNYSSELNVNALLLGDSALYLCASSLGGNSGYTFGSGTRLTVV.